This T cell receptor beta chain was recovered during a study of blood T cell repertoires in COVID-19. On the study more broadly: Collection of acute and convalescent COVID-19 samples took place in the United States, Italy and Spain. PBMCs, B-cell-depleted T cells, or T cells provided the cDNA or gDNA that made up the material.

Methods used by the authors: Estimation of nucleated cell counts relied on the amplification of reference gene primers. Sequencing used immunoSEQ multiplex PCR; TCRdb keeps in-frame clones, though not all of them. The V and J calls and clone size were taken over from that table, and D and trimming were inferred from the DNA. In the table there are roughly 200,000 clones, about 83% of which are singletons. The CDR3 loop spans 15 amino acids. V was shortened by 0 bases and J by 5 bases, with 12 bases between the two germline ends. Germline CDR1 SGHRS, CDR2 YFSETQ. This receptor was identified in an older woman with active or convalescent COVID-19. Sequencing was performed on peripheral blood. The chain has TRBV5-1 and TRBJ2-1; tentative D call: TRBD2 (5 bases). The CDR3 here is CASSLEGARNNEQFF. The CDR3, as DNA: TGCGCCAGCAGCTTGGAGGGAGCGCGGAACAATGAGCAGTTCTTC.